This T cell receptor beta chain was sequenced for a study of siplizumab effects on memory and regulatory T cells. Findings of the study overall: The study found naive T cells seemingly more diverse than memory cells and seemingly major alloresponse contributors. Unstimulated subsets captured only a minor fraction of alloreactive clones.

This clone was seen once. Its cognate antigen is unknown. Some clones are missing from TCRdb's copy, which holds only in-frame ones; the method was immunoSEQ multiplex PCR. The profile shows about 120,000 clones, roughly 95% of them singletons. V gave up 4 bases and J gave up 5 bases, with 16 bases separating them. CDR3 length: 14 residues. Germline CDR1 and CDR2: GTSNPN and SVGIG (reference sequence). The V call is TRBV30, the J call TRBJ2-3, with D uncertain. The sequence came from a human donor in good health. The sequencing sample was made of non-Treg CD4+ T cells sorted from blood. CDR3 residues: CAWKIVYERDTQYF. The CDR3 DNA sequence: TGTGCCTGGAAAATAGTCTACGAAAGAGATACGCAGTATTTT.